These 15 T cell receptor beta chains originate from one sample sequenced in a study of cytomegalovirus exposure and HLA in healthy donors. Use of 60 Vbeta and 13 Jbeta primers characterized the PCR. The repertoire was sequenced with immunoSEQ multiplex PCR; TCRdb's copy has only in-frame clones and lacks some. The sample lists about 130,000 clones, approximately 82% seen once, with just under 3% in the top ten. The sequencing input was PBMCs. These receptors all stem from a woman under 30 in good health and CMV-seropositive.

The chain carries TRBV7-9 and TRBJ2-7; 9 nucleotides align to TRBD2. Germline V CDR1 and CDR2: SEHNR, FQNEAQ (reference sequence). V was clipped by 7 bases and J by 2 bases; unmatched bases: 6. The CDR3 spans 14 residues. CDR3 loop: CASTRSGGTYEQYF. The CDR3 DNA reads as TGTGCCAGCACCAGAAGCGGGGGGACCTACGAGCAGTACTTC.

This clone occurred once. One end of the junction varies from germline; a read error may be responsible. This chain uses TRBV6-4 with TRBJ2-3, with D hard to call. CDR1 is MRHNA, CDR2 SNTAGT, per germline. The CDR3 has 13 residues. The CDR3 protein is CANSAQSTDTQYF. The CDR3 DNA is TGTGCCAACAGTGCACAGAGCACAGATACGCAGTATTTT.

This clone was seen a handful of times. This sequence joins TRBV29-1 and TRBJ2-7, with D possibly being TRBD1 (7 bases). CDR3 length: 13 residues. The germline CDR1 and CDR2 sequences are SQVTM and ANQGSEA. The V end was cut by 4 bases, the J end by 6 bases, with 16 bases between. The CDR3 DNA reads TGCAGCGTTGGCGGGACAGCAAATGGCGAGCAGTACTTC. This sequence encodes CSVGGTANGEQYF.

This chain joins TRBV25-1 and TRBJ2-2, with D possibly matching TRBD2 (5 bases). V shed 4 bases and J shed 7 bases, with 10 bases lying between them. CDR3 size: 13 residues. The V gene's germline CDR1 is MGHDK and CDR2 SYGVNS. Here the CDR3 reads CASSASNIGELFF. Written as DNA, the CDR3 is TGTGCCAGCAGTGCTAGCAATATCGGGGAGCTGTTTTTT.

The chain recombines TRBV29-1 with TRBJ1-1; no clear D gene. The CDR3 contains 13 residues. Between the trimmed V and J ends, which lost 6 bases and 3 bases, there was a span of 14 bases. The germline CDR1 and CDR2 sequences are SQVTM and ANQGSEA. Here the CDR3 reads CSVSTEIYTEAFF. The CDR3 nucleotides are TGCAGCGTATCAACTGAAATCTACACTGAAGCTTTCTTT. Based on the CDR3 plus reference TRBV29-1 and TRBJ1-1, the full variable domain is SAVISQKPSRDICQRGTSLTIQCQVDSQVTMMFWYRQQPGQSLTLIATANQGSEATYESGFVIDKFPISRPNLTFSTLTVSNMSPEDSSIYLCSVSTEIYTEAFFGQGTRLTVV.

This rearrangement joins TRBV9 to TRBJ1-2; unclear D gene. Germline CDR1 SGDLS, CDR2 YYNGEE. This CDR3 is 14 amino acids long. Trimming removed 0 bases from V and 4 bases from J, with 10 bases in between. CDR3 amino acids: CASSVVPTFYGYTF. The DNA for the CDR3 is TGTGCCAGCAGCGTAGTACCAACTTTCTATGGCTACACCTTC.

The chain recombines TRBV7-9 with TRBJ1-1; 8 bases are a match to TRBD1. The germline V gene has CDR1 SEHNR and CDR2 FQNEAQ (reference sequence). V dropped 1 base and J dropped 5; count of bases not matched to a gene: 3. The CDR3 consists of 14 residues. In DNA form, the CDR3 reads TGTGCCAGCAGCTTAGGGACAGGGTTAACTGAAGCTTTCTTT. This gives the protein CASSLGTGLTEAFF.

The V gene is TRBV30, the J gene TRBJ2-1; D gene uncertain. CDR3 length: 11 amino acids. CDR1 GTSNPN and CDR2 SVGIG come from the germline V gene (reference sequence). V lost 1 base and J lost 7, with 5 bases in between. In DNA form, the CDR3 reads TGTGCCTGGAGTGCCCTAAATGAGCAGTTCTTC. This encodes CAWSALNEQFF.

The chain joins TRBV6-1 to TRBJ1-1; D is uncertain. V lost 6 bases to trimming and J lost 4 bases, with 12 bases between them. The germline V gene has CDR1 MNHNS and CDR2 SASEGT. The CDR3 totals 13 residues. The CDR3 coding sequence is TGTGCCAGCAGCGCCACCCGGAGCACTGAAGCTTTCTTT. It yields the protein CASSATRSTEAFF.

This sequence joins TRBV7-9 and TRBJ1-2; D is ambiguous. Germline V gives CDR1 SEHNR, CDR2 FQNEAQ (reference sequence). The CDR3 is made up of 10 amino acids. DNA of the CDR3: TGTGTGGGCAGCAACTATGGCTACACCTTC. Residues: CVGSNYGYTF.

Remarks on this clone: The CDR3 does not close with the conserved phenylalanine or tryptophan, likely indicating a read error. The limits of the CDR3 on the DNA are not certain, so only TCRdb's listed CDR3 is given. This chain joins TRBV5-1 and TRBJ1-4. Both ends counted, the CDR3 spans 11 residues. Germline assignment: CDR1 SGHRS and CDR2 YFSETQ. CDR3 residues: CASSLREERYI.

This clone was seen only a few times. V is TRBV5-1 and J is TRBJ2-5, with 14 bases fitting TRBD2. Trimming cost V 3 bases and J 1 base; bases outside gene matches: 8. The CDR3 length is 18 residues. The germline V gene encodes CDR1 SGHRS and CDR2 YFSETQ. For the CDR3, the DNA is TGCGCCAGCAGCTCCGGACTAGCGGGGGGAACGGGCCAAGAGACCCAGTACTTC. As protein: CASSSGLAGGTGQETQYF.

CDR3: CASTLKAGPAFF. The CDR3 nucleotides are TGTGCCAGCACCCTAAAGGCAGGGCCGGCTTTCTTT. The chain couples TRBV28 to TRBJ1-1; D is possibly TRBD1 (5 bases). This CDR3 contains 12 residues. CDR1 MDHEN and CDR2 SYDVKM come from the germline V gene. The V and J ends lost 7 bases and 11 bases respectively, with 17 bases between them.

CDR3 coding DNA: TGTGCCAGCAGCTTGCTTCAGAGGGGAGGGGAGACCCAGTACTTC. Translated, it gives CASSLLQRGGETQYF. The chain combines TRBV5-6 with TRBJ2-5; 7 nucleotides agree with TRBD2. The CDR3 is made up of 15 amino acids. J was trimmed by 5 bases and V by 1 base; bases with no gene match: 8. Germline CDR1 and CDR2: SGHDT and YYEEEE.

The V and J genes are TRBV28 and TRBJ2-7, with D perhaps matching TRBD1 (6 bases). The CDR3 is 14 amino acids. V was cut by 4 bases and J by 7 bases, with 17 bases left in between. Germline V lookup: CDR1 MDHEN, CDR2 SYDVKM. The CDR3 nucleotides are TGTGCCAGCAGTTCCCTCCAGGGGAAGGGGGAGCAGTACTTC. Protein: CASSSLQGKGEQYF. Looking up the rest from reference TRBV28 and TRBJ2-7 gives the full variable domain: DVKVTQSSRYLVKRTGEKVFLECVQDMDHENMFWYRQDPGLGLRLIYFSYDVKMKEKGDIPEGYSVSREKKERFSLILESASTNQTSMYLCASSSLQGKGEQYFGPGTRLTVT.